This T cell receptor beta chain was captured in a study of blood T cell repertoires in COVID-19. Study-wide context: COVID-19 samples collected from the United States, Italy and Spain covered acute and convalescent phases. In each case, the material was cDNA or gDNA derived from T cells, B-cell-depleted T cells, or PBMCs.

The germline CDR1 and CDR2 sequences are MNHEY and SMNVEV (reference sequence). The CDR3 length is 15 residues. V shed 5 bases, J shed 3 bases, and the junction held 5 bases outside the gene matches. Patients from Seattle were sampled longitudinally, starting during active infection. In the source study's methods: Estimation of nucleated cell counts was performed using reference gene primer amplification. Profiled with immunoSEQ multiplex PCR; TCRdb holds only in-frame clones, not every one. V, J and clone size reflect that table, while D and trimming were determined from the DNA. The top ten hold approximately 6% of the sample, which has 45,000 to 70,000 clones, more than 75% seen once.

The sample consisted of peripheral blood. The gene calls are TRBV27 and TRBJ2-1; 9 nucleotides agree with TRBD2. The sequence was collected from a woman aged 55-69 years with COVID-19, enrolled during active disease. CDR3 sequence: CASSAGTSSYNEQFF. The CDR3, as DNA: TGTGCCAGCAGTGCCGGGACTAGCAGCTACAATGAGCAGTTCTTC.